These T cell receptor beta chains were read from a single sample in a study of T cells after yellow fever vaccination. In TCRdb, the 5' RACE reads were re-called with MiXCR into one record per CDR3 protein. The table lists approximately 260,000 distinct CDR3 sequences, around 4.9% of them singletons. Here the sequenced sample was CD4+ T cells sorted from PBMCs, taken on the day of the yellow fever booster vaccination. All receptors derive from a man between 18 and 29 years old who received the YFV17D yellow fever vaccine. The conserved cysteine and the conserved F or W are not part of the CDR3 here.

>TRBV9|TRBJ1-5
ASSVDGEQPQH
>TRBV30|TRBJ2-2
ACLHLSGGAITGELF
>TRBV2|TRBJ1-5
ASSRGQGHQPQH
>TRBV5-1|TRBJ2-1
ASSREAEQF
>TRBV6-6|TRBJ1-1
ASSSDRAGAF
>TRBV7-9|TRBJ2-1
ASRGTYNEQF
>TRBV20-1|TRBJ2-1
SLTSVYNEQF
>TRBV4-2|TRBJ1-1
ASSQEVGVTYTEAF
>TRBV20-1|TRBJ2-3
SATSGGPTDTQY
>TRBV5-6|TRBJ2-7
ASSLAGTISYEQY
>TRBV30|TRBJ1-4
ATDGTWGEKLF
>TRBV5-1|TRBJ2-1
ASSQNPTGNNEQF
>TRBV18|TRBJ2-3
ASSPRGTGFTDTQY
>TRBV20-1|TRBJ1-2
SARSQTRLYGYT
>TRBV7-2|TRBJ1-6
ASSLSSRAGGSPLH
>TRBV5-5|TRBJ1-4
ASRGRENEKLF
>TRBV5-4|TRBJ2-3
ASSHSASRSTDTQY
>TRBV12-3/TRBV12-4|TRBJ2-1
ASSLRRGGGQF
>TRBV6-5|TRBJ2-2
ASSYSISGGSGELF
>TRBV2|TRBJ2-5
ATSRTSEEETQY